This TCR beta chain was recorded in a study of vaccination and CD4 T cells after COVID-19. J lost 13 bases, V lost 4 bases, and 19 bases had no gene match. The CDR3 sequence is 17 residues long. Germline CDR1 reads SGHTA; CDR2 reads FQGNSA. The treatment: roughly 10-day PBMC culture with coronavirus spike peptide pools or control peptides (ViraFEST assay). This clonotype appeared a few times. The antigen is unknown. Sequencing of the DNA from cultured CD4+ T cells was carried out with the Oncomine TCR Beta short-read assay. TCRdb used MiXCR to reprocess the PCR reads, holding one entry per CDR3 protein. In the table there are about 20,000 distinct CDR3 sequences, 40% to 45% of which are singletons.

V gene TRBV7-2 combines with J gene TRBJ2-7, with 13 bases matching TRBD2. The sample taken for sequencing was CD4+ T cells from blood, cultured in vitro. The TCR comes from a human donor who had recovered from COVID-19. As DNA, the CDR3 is TGTGCCAGCAGCTCAACCGGGGGACTAGCGGGACAACTCGGTTATTACTTC. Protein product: CASSSTGGLAGQLGYYF. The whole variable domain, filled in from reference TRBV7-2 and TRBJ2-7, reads GAGVSQSPSNKVTEKGKDVELRCDPISGHTALYWYRQSLGQGLEFLIYFQGNSAPDKSGLPSDRFSAERTGGSVSTLTIQRTQQEDSAVYLCASSSTGGLAGQLGYYFGPGTRLTVT.